This T cell receptor (beta chain) was retrieved from a study of blood T cell repertoires in COVID-19. Whole-study context: Italy, Spain and the United States were the sources of the convalescent and acute COVID-19 samples. Sources were T cells, B-cell-depleted T cells, or PBMCs; the material itself was cDNA or gDNA.

The CDR3 sequence is 18 residues long. Germline V lookup: CDR1 DFQATT, CDR2 SNEGSKA (reference sequence). Trimming left V 3 bases short and J 5 bases short, with 28 bases between. As handled by the study authors: Nucleated cell number was recorded as an estimate derived from reference gene primer amplification. This table comes from immunoSEQ multiplex PCR, and its TCRdb copy is limited to in-frame clones, with some not included. The DNA was the basis for D and trimming; V, J and clone size are from that table. The sample contains roughly 36,000 clones, about 89% of which appear only once. This clonotype originated in a man in his fifties with active or convalescent COVID-19. V is TRBV20-1 and J is TRBJ2-5; tentative D call: TRBD2 (8 bases). Sequencing used peripheral blood. The CDR3 nucleotides are TGCAGTGCTAGTTCCTTCTCGGCTAGCGGGCCAGGGGGTGAGACCCAGTACTTC. Encoded protein: CSASSFSASGPGGETQYF.